These 3 T cell receptor beta chains were all obtained from the same sample, sequenced in a study of cytomegalovirus exposure and HLA in healthy donors. The PCR ran on 60 Vbeta and 13 Jbeta primers. Sequencing used immunoSEQ multiplex PCR; TCRdb keeps in-frame clones, though not all of them. The sample includes some 30,000 clones, roughly 44% of them seen just once. Specimen: PBMCs. These receptors were taken from a woman aged 45-60 years in good health and CMV-seronegative.

This sequence joins TRBV7-6 and TRBJ2-1, with TRBD2 matching over 11 bases. In germline, CDR1 is SGHVS, CDR2 FNYEAQ. The CDR3 spans 16 residues. V was pared by 3 bases and J by 7 bases, with 8 bases of the junction left unmatched. For the CDR3, the DNA is TGTGCCAGCAGCTTGGCCACTAGCGGGAGTAAGAATGAGCAGTTCTTC. It is translated as CASSLATSGSKNEQFF.

V usage is TRBV5-1 and J usage is TRBJ2-7, with 9 nucleotides matching TRBD1. The CDR3 consists of 17 residues. V was pared by 6 bases and J by 7 bases, with 20 bases of the junction left unmatched. Looked up from germline, CDR1 is SGHRS and CDR2 is YFSETQ. CDR3 residues: CASTLAKPGTGRWEQYF. The CDR3 nucleotides read TGCGCCAGCACTCTGGCCAAACCCGGGACAGGGCGGTGGGAGCAGTACTTC.

This rearrangement joins TRBV6-1 to TRBJ1-5; 8 bases map to TRBD1. The germline gives CDR1 MNHNS, CDR2 SASEGT. The CDR3 extends over 15 amino acids. Trimming took 2 bases from V and 7 from J; bases not matched to a gene: 7. CDR3 coding DNA: TGTGCCAGCAGTGAACCGGCAGGGGGCCACCAGCCCCAGCATTTT. Encoded protein: CASSEPAGGHQPQHF.